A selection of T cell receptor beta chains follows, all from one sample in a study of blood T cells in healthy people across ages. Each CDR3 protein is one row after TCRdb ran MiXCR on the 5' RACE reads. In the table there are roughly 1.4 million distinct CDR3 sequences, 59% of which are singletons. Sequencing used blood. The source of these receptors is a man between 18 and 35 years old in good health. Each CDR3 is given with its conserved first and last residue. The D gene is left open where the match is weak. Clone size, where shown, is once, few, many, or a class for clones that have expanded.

DNA: TGTGCCAGCAGCTTGGGGGGCGGTGGGGCTGAAGCTTTCTTT; CDR3: CASSLGGGGAEAFF; J: TRBJ1-1; V: TRBV5-5; D: NA; size: few
DNA: TGCAGCGTTGACTCCCAGAACACTGAAGCTTTCTTT; CDR3: CSVDSQNTEAFF; J: TRBJ1-1; V: TRBV29-1; D: NA; size: once
DNA: TGCAGTGCTAGAGATTGGCAGGGTTCAGATACGCAGTATTTT; CDR3: CSARDWQGSDTQYF; J: TRBJ2-3; V: TRBV20-1; D: NA; size: few
DNA: TGCGCCAGCAGCTTGGAAGTAGCGAGAAGCTCCTACAATGAGCAGTTCTTC; CDR3: CASSLEVARSSYNEQFF; J: TRBJ2-1; V: TRBV5-1; D: NA; size: NA
DNA: TGTGCCAGCAGTCCTCCCCAGGGTGCTGGGGCCAACGTCCTGACTTTC; CDR3: CASSPPQGAGANVLTF; J: TRBJ2-6; V: TRBV28; D: NA; size: NA
DNA: TGTGCCAGCAGTTTAGCGATCACAGAGGGGTACGAGCAGTACTTC; CDR3: CASSLAITEGYEQYF; J: TRBJ2-7; V: TRBV27; D: NA; size: few
DNA: TGTGCCAGCAGCGTTATGCGCCCTGGGGGCTATGGCTACACCTTC; CDR3: CASSVMRPGGYGYTF; J: TRBJ1-2; V: TRBV9; D: NA; size: NA
DNA: TGTGCCAGCAGCTTAGCCGGACAGCGGCAGTACTTC; CDR3: CASSLAGQRQYF; J: TRBJ2-7; V: TRBV7-2; D: NA; size: NA
DNA: TGCAGTGCTTGGGTGGGGGGACACTATGGCTACACCTTC; CDR3: CSAWVGGHYGYTF; J: TRBJ1-2; V: TRBV20-1; D: NA; size: NA
DNA: TGTGCCAGCAGCTTAGTGTCCGGGACAGGGAGTCAAGAGACCCAGTACTTC; CDR3: CASSLVSGTGSQETQYF; J: TRBJ2-5; V: TRBV7-6; D: TRBD1; size: few